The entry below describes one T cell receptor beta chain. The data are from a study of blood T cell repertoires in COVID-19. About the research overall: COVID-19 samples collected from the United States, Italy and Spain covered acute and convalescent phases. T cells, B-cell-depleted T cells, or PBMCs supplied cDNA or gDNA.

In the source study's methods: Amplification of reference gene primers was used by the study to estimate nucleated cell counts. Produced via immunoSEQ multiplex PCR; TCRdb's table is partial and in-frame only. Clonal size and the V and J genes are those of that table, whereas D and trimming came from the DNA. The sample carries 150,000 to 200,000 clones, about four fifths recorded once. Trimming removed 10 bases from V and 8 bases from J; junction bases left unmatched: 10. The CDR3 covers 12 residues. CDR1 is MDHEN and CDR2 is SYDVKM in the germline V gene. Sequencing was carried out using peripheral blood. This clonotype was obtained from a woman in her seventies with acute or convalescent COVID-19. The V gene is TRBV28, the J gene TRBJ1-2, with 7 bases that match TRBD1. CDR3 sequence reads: CATSAHRGGYTF. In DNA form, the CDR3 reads TGTGCCACATCGGCCCACAGGGGCGGCTACACCTTC.